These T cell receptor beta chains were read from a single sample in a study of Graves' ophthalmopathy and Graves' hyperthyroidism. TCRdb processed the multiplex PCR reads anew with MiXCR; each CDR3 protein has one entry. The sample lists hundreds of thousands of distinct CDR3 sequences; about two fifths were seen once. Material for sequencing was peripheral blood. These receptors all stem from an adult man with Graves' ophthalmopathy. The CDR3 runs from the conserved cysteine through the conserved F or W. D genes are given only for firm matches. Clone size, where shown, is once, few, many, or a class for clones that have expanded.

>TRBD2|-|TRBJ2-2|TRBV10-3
CATMLGGDTGELFF
TGTGCCACAATGCTCGGGGGGGACACCGGGGAGCTGTTTTTT
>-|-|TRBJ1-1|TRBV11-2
CASSLRRKAFF
TGTGCCAGCAGCTTGAGGAGAAAGGCTTTCTTT
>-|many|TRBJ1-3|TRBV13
CASSSLGNTIYF
TGTGCCAGCAGCTCCCTCGGAAACACCATATATTTT
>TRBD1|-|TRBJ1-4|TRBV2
CASSTDKGATGKLFF
TGTGCCAGCAGTACCGATAAGGGGGCGACGGGAAAACTGTTTTTT
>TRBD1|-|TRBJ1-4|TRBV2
CASSLPGTGREKLFF
TGTGCCAGCAGTTTACCCGGGACAGGGCGCGAAAAACTGTTTTTT
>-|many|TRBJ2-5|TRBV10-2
CASSEGRETQYF
TGCGCCAGCAGTGAAGGGAGAGAGACCCAGTACTTC
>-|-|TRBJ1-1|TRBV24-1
CATSDFRRQGGQAFF
TGTGCCACCAGTGATTTTAGGCGACAAGGAGGGCAAGCTTTCTTT
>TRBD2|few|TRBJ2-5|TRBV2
CASSEFSGGGETQYF
TGTGCCAGCAGTGAATTTAGCGGGGGGGGGGAGACCCAGTACTTC
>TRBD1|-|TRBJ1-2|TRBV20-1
CSARGTGDTGANYGYTF
TGCAGTGCTAGAGGGACAGGGGACACCGGGGCTAACTATGGCTACACCTTC
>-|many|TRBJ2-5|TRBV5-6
CASSLRRMGGETQYF
TGTGCCAGCAGCTTGCGGCGGATGGGGGGCGAGACCCAGTACTTC
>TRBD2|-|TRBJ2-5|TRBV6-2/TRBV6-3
CASSPPQAGGVQETQYF
TGTGCCAGCAGTCCGCCACAAGCGGGGGGGGTTCAAGAGACCCAGTACTTC
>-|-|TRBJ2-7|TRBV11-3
CASSLDTDLYEQYF
TGTGCCAGCAGCTTAGATACGGACCTCTACGAGCAGTACTTC
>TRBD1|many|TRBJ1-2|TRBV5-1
CASSSTRQGDGYGYTF
TGCGCCAGCAGCTCGACCAGACAGGGGGATGGATACGGCTACACCTTC
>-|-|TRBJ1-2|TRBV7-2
CASSLVGPTYGYTF
TGTGCCAGCAGCTTAGTGGGGCCGACCTATGGCTACACCTTC
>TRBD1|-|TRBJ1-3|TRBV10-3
CATGDRQVGNTIYF
TGTGCCACGGGGGACAGGCAAGTTGGAAACACCATATATTTT
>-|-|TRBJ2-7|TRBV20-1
CSASEGGEQYF
TGCAGTGCATCTGAAGGGGGCGAGCAGTACTTC
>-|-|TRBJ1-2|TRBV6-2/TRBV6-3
CASSRRHSGYTF
TGTGCCAGCAGTCGTCGACACTCTGGCTACACCTTC
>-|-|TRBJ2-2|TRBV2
CASSLLGRNTGELFF
TGTGCCAGCAGTTTATTGGGTCGGAACACCGGGGAGCTGTTTTTT
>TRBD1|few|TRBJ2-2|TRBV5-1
CASRTGQNTGELFF
TGCGCCAGCAGGACAGGGCAAAACACCGGGGAGCTGTTTTTT
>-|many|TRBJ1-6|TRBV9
CASSYGGHNSPLHF
TGTGCCAGCAGCTATGGGGGGCATAATTCACCCCTCCACTTT
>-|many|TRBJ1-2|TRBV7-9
CASSPPLVEAGGYTF
TGTGCCAGCAGCCCACCGCTCGTGGAGGCGGGGGGCTACACCTTC
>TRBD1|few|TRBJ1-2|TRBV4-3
CASSQDQGAGDYGYTF
TGCGCCAGCAGCCAAGATCAGGGGGCAGGGGACTATGGCTACACCTTC
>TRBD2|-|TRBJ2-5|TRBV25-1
CASSAGLAGGKETQYF
TGTGCCAGCAGTGCTGGACTAGCGGGGGGGAAAGAGACCCAGTACTTC
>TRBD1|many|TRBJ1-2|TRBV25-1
CASGGQGAGYGYTF
TGTGCCAGCGGGGGACAGGGGGCTGGCTATGGCTACACCTTC
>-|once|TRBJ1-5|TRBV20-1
CSARVAGTGQPQHF
TGCAGTGCTAGAGTGGCGGGTACCGGTCAGCCCCAGCATTTT
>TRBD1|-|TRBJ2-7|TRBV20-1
CSARGGQGNYEQYF
TGCAGTGCTAGAGGGGGACAGGGTAACTACGAGCAGTACTTC
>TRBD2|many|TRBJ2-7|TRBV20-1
CSARERRLAGRGEQYF
TGCAGTGCTAGAGAACGGCGACTAGCGGGAAGAGGTGAGCAGTACTTC
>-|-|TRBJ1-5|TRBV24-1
CATEARPGISNQPQHF
TGTGCCACCGAAGCCAGGCCGGGGATTAGCAATCAGCCCCAGCATTTT
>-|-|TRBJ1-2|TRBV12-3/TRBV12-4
CASSFTPLDLAYGYTF
TGTGCCAGCAGTTTTACCCCGCTTGACCTGGCCTATGGCTACACCTTC
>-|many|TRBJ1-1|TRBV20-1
CSARDPRSGDSNEAFF
TGCAGTGCTAGAGATCCCCGAAGCGGAGACAGCAATGAAGCTTTCTTT
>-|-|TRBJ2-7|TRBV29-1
CSVSDYEQYF
TGCAGCGTTTCCGACTACGAGCAGTACTTC
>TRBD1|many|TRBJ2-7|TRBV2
CASSASTGSYEQYF
TGTGCCAGCAGTGCCTCGACAGGGAGCTACGAGCAGTACTTC
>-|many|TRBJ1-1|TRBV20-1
CSARAGGAEAFF
TGCAGTGCTAGAGCCGGGGGCGCGGAAGCTTTCTTT
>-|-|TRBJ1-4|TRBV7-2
CASSRGSEKLFF
TGTGCCAGCAGCCGGGGGTCTGAAAAACTGTTTTTT
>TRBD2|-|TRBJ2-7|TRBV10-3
CAISGSSGGLTYEQYF
TGTGCCATCAGTGGGTCTAGCGGGGGCCTCACCTACGAGCAGTACTTC
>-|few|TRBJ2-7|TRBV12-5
CASGEGGWLLEQYF
TGTGCTAGTGGTGAGGGGGGCTGGCTTCTCGAGCAGTACTTC
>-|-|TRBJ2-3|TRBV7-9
CAGGPSTDTQYF
TGTGCCGGAGGACCAAGCACAGATACGCAGTATTTT
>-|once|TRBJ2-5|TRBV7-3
CASSLMAGYETQYF
TGTGCCAGCAGCTTAATGGCGGGTTATGAGACCCAGTACTTC
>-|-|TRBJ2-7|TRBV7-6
CASSPLTGRDYEQYF
TGTGCCAGCAGCCCCCTGACAGGGAGGGACTACGAGCAGTACTTC
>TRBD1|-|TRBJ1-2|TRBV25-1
CASGGTGEANYGYTF
TGTGCCAGTGGCGGGACAGGGGAGGCTAACTATGGCTACACCTTC
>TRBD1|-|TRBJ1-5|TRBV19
CASSPYPTGRNQPQHF
TGTGCCAGTAGTCCATACCCGACAGGGCGCAATCAGCCCCAGCATTTT
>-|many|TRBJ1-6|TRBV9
CASSPRPGPNSPLHF
TGTGCCAGCAGCCCCCGGCCAGGGCCTAATTCACCCCTCCACTTT
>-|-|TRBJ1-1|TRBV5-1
CASSTEAQGTEAFF
TGCGCCAGCAGCACCGAGGCCCAGGGCACTGAAGCTTTCTTT
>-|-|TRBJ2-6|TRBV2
CASRVGSGSDVLTF
TGTGCCAGCAGGGTCGGGAGCGGGTCCGACGTCCTGACTTTC
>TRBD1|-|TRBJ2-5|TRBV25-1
CAGRTGFAETQYF
TGTGCCGGTCGGACAGGGTTTGCAGAGACCCAGTACTTC
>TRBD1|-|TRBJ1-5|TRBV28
CASSRWPGGIYANQPQHF
TGTGCCAGCAGTAGGTGGCCAGGGGGCATCTATGCCAATCAGCCCCAGCATTTT
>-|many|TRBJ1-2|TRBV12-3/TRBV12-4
CASSLTVYGYTF
TGTGCCAGCAGTTTGACAGTCTATGGCTACACCTTC
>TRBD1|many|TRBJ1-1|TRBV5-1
CASSLAAAGGSGTEAFF
TGCGCCAGCAGCTTGGCCGCTGCAGGGGGCTCGGGCACTGAAGCTTTCTTT
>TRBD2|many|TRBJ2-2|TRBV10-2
CASSVRLAGATGELFF
TGCGCCAGCAGTGTCAGGCTAGCGGGAGCCACCGGGGAGCTGTTTTTT
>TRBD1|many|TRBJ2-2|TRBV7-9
CATGQGSNTGELFF
TGTGCCACCGGACAGGGTAGCAACACCGGGGAGCTGTTTTTT